The rows below give T cell receptor beta chains drawn from one sample of a study of blood T cell repertoires in COVID-19. Clones were read by immunoSEQ multiplex PCR, and TCRdb kept only the in-frame ones, dropping some. The table records roughly 90,000 clones, around four fifths of them present only once. Sequenced sample: peripheral blood. The receptors derive from a man aged 45-65 years with acute or convalescent COVID-19. CDR3s include the opening cysteine and the closing phenylalanine or tryptophan. A D gene is named only where the DNA matches it firmly. Size values are once, few and many counts, or a class for expanded clones, and some rows have none.

TRBV10-1	TRBD1	once	TRBJ1-6	TGCGCCAGCAGCCTCGGGACAGGAGAAGGACCTTCACCCCTCCACTTT	CASSLGTGEGPSPLHF
TRBV19	-	-	TRBJ1-5	TGTGCCAGTAGTGGAGGCCAGCCCCAGCATTTT	CASSGGQPQHF
TRBV9	-	-	TRBJ2-2	TGTGCCAGCAGCGTAGGCGCGACGAACACCGGGGAGCTGTTTTTT	CASSVGATNTGELFF
TRBV11-2	TRBD1	-	TRBJ1-2	TGTGCCAGCAGCTTAGGAGGACAGGGTTGGTATGGCTACACCTTC	CASSLGGQGWYGYTF
TRBV6-5	-	-	TRBJ2-5	TGTGCCAGCACCCCCGGGATAGCCAGGGAGACCCAGTACTTC	CASTPGIARETQYF
TRBV5-1	TRBD1	-	TRBJ2-7	TGCGCCAGCAGCAGGGACAGCTACGAGCAGTACTTC	CASSRDSYEQYF
TRBV6-6	TRBD1	-	TRBJ1-6	TGTGCCAGCAGTTACCAACAGGGGGCGGGTTCACCCCTCCACTTT	CASSYQQGAGSPLHF
TRBV11-3	-	once	TRBJ1-1	TGTGCCAGCAGCTTTTCGGGGGGAGGGAACACTGAAGCTTTCTTT	CASSFSGGGNTEAFF
TRBV2	TRBD1	-	TRBJ1-1	TGTGCCAGCAGTGATGTTAGGGGGCGGGGTGAAGCTTTCTTT	CASSDVRGRGEAFF
TRBV6-6	-	-	TRBJ1-1	TGTGCCAGCAACCAGGGTAATGCTGAAGCTTTCTTT	CASNQGNAEAFF
TRBV6-5	-	-	TRBJ2-7	TGTGCCAGCAGTTACTTCCTAGGGGCGCGGTACGAGCAGTACTTC	CASSYFLGARYEQYF
TRBV28	TRBD1	-	TRBJ2-7	TGTGCCAGCACCGGGACAGGGTCAATTCACTCCTACGAGCAGTACTTC	CASTGTGSIHSYEQYF
TRBV10-3	-	-	TRBJ2-1	TGTGCCACCCCCCTCAGGAGGGGTGAGCAGTTCTTC	CATPLRRGEQFF
TRBV5-5	TRBD2	-	TRBJ2-7	TGTGCCAGCAGCTTGGTTGGCGGGACTACCTACGAGCAGTACTTC	CASSLVGGTTYEQYF
TRBV3-1/TRBV3-2	TRBD2	-	TRBJ2-3	TGTGCCAGCAGCCCGACTAGCGGGAGGGTCGCTGATACGCAGTATTTT	CASSPTSGRVADTQYF
TRBV7-9	-	-	TRBJ1-3	TGTGCCAGCAGCTTATCTTTCTCTGGAAACACCATATATTTT	CASSLSFSGNTIYF
TRBV7-9	-	-	TRBJ1-2	TGTGCCAGCAGCTTTTCCGATGGCTACACCTTC	CASSFSDGYTF
TRBV6-5	-	-	TRBJ1-6	TGTGCCAGCGCCCCCGGGACTGGGATAGGTTCACCCCTCCACTTT	CASAPGTGIGSPLHF
TRBV11-2	-	-	TRBJ2-3	TGTGCCAGCAGCTTAGGACAAGTTACGGTTTCCCCCACAGATACGCAGTATTTT	CASSLGQVTVSPTDTQYF
TRBV24-1	TRBD1	-	TRBJ1-3	TGTGCCACCAGTGATGGACGGACAGGGGAGGGGAACACCATATATTTT	CATSDGRTGEGNTIYF
TRBV9	TRBD1	-	TRBJ2-7	TGTGCCAGCAGCATAGGGACAGGGTTTCCCCACGAGCAGTACTTC	CASSIGTGFPHEQYF
TRBV7-2	-	-	TRBJ1-3	TGTGCCAGCAGCACCAGGGTAACCAACTCTGGAAACACCATATATTTT	CASSTRVTNSGNTIYF
TRBV23-1	-	-	TRBJ1-1	TGCGCCAGCAGCCTCCGGGACACATTGAACACTGAAGCTTTCTTT	CASSLRDTLNTEAFF
TRBV30	TRBD2	once	TRBJ2-5	TGTGCCTGGAGTGGCGGGACTAGCGGGCCGTCGACCCAGTACTTC	CAWSGGTSGPSTQYF
TRBV27	TRBD1	few	TRBJ1-1	TGTGCCAGCAGTTTCGGACAGGGGAACACTGAAGCTTTCTTT	CASSFGQGNTEAFF
TRBV3-1/TRBV3-2	TRBD2	-	TRBJ2-2	TGTGCCAGCAGCCAAGTAGCGGGACTAGCGGGAGGAAACACCGGGGAGCTGTTTTTT	CASSQVAGLAGGNTGELFF
TRBV7-9	TRBD1	-	TRBJ1-1	TGTGCCAGCAGGGGGACAGGGGGCACTGAAGCTTTCTTT	CASRGTGGTEAFF
TRBV29-1	-	-	TRBJ1-1	TGCAGCGTTTTAGAGGGGGTAGACACTGAAGCTTTCTTT	CSVLEGVDTEAFF
TRBV28	-	few	TRBJ1-1	TGTGCCAGCAGTTTAGCTTTGACTTTGAACACTGAAGCTTTCTTT	CASSLALTLNTEAFF
TRBV28	-	-	TRBJ2-2	TGTGCCAGCAGCCCCCTGTTGGAGGGGACAGCGAACACCGGGGAGCTGTTTTTT	CASSPLLEGTANTGELFF
TRBV7-2	-	few	TRBJ2-4	TGTGCCAGCAGCTTAGTCCTCCAAAACATTCAGTACTTC	CASSLVLQNIQYF
TRBV6-1	TRBD2	-	TRBJ2-5	TGTGCCAGCAGTGCGAACTGGGCAGGGCGGGGGCAAGAGACCCAGTACTTC	CASSANWAGRGQETQYF
TRBV24-1	TRBD1	-	TRBJ1-4	TGTGCCACCAGCGGGACAGGGAATAATGAAAAACTGTTTTTT	CATSGTGNNEKLFF
TRBV29-1	-	once	TRBJ1-3	TGCAGCGTACAGGGTTCGGCTGGAAACACCATATATTTT	CSVQGSAGNTIYF
TRBV5-5	-	-	TRBJ2-3	TGTGCCAGCAGCTTGGGAGTGGCAGATACGCAGTATTTT	CASSLGVADTQYF
TRBV3-1/TRBV3-2	TRBD2	-	TRBJ2-1	TGTGCCAGCAGCCCATCCTCGGGACTAGCGTTGAGAAGGGCTGAGCAGTTCTTC	CASSPSSGLALRRAEQFF
TRBV19	TRBD1	-	TRBJ2-5	TGTGCCAGTAGGGACAGGGGGCGGCCCCAAGAGACCCAGTACTTC	CASRDRGRPQETQYF
TRBV2	-	-	TRBJ1-4	TGTGCCAGCAGGCGGGCCGGGACAACAACTAATGAAAAACTGTTTTTT	CASRRAGTTTNEKLFF
TRBV6-2/TRBV6-3	TRBD2	-	TRBJ2-3	TGTGCCAGCAGTTCGCGGGGGTTTAGCACAGATACGCAGTATTTT	CASSSRGFSTDTQYF